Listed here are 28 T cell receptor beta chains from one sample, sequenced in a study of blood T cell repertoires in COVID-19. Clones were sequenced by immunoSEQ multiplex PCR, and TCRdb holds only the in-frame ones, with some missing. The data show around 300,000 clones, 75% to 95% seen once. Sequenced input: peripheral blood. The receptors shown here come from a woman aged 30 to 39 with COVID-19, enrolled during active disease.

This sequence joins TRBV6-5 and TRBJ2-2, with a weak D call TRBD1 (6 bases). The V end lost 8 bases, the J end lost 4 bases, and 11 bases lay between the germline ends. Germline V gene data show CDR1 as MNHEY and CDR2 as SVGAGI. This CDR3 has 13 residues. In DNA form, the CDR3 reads TGTGCCAGCCAGATGGGGGCCACCGGGGAGCTGTTTTTT. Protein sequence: CASQMGATGELFF.

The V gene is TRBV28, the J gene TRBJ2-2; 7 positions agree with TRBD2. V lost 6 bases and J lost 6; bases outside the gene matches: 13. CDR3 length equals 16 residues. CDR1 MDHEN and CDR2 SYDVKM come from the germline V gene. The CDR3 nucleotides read TGTGCCAGCAGGGGGGGGACTATCGGTCGGTCCGGGGAGCTGTTTTTT. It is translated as CASRGGTIGRSGELFF.

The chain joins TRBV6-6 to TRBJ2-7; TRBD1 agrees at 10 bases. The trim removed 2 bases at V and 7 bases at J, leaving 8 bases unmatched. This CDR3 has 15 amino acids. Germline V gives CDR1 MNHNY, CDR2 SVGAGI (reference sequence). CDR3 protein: CASSYPGQGSWEQYF. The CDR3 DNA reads TGTGCCAGCAGTTACCCGGGACAGGGGTCATGGGAGCAGTACTTC.

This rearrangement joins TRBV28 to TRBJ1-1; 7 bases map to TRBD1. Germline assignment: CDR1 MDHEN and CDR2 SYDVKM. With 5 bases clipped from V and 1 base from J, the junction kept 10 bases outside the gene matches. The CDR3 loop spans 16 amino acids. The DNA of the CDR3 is TGTGCCAGCAGTCAGACAGGGAAGGGGCAGAACACTGAAGCTTTCTTT. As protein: CASSQTGKGQNTEAFF.

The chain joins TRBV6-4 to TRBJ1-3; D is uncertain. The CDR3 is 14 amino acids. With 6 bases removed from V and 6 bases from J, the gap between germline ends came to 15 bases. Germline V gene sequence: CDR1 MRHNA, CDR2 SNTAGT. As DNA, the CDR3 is TGTGCCAGCAGACGCGTAACCCAACCAAACACCATATATTTT. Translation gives CASRRVTQPNTIYF.

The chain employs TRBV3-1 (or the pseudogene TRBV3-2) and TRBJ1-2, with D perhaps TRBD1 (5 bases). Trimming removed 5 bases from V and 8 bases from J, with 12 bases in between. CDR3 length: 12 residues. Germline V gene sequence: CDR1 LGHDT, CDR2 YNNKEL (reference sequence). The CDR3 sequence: CASSGSPGGYTF. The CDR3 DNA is TGTGCCAGCAGCGGGTCCCCAGGGGGCTACACCTTC.

The CDR3 is CASSLWTSGRRGSTDTQYF. Written as DNA, the CDR3 is TGTGCCAGCAGCTTGTGGACTAGCGGGAGGCGGGGGTCAACAGATACGCAGTATTTT. The chain employs TRBV13 and TRBJ2-3; 14 nucleotides line up with TRBD2. From germline, CDR1 is PRHDT and CDR2 FYEKMQ (reference sequence). The CDR3 consists of 19 residues. Trimming took 3 bases from V and 3 from J; bases not matched to a gene: 11.

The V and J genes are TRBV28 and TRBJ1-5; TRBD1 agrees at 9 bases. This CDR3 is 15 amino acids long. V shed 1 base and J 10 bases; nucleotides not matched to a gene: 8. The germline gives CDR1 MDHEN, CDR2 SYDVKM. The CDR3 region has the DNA TGTGCCAGCAGTTTATCTTTAGGACAGGGGACACCCCAGCATTTT. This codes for CASSLSLGQGTPQHF.

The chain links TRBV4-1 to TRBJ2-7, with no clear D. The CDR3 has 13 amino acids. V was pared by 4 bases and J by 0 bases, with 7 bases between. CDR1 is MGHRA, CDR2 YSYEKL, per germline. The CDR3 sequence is CASSLGGSYEQYF. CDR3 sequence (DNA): TGCGCCAGCAGCCTCGGCGGCTCCTACGAGCAGTACTTC.

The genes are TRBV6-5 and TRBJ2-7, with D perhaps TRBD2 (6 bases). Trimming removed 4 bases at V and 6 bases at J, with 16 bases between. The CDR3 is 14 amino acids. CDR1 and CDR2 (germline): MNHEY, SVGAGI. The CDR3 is CASSSAGKPGEQYF. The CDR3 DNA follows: TGTGCCAGCAGTTCGGCGGGGAAACCTGGCGAGCAGTACTTC.

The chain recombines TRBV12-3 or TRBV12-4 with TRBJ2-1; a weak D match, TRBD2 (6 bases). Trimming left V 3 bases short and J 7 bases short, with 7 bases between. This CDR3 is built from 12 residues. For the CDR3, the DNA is TGTGCCAGCAGTTTTGGGGGGAATGAGCAGTTCTTC. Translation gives CASSFGGNEQFF.

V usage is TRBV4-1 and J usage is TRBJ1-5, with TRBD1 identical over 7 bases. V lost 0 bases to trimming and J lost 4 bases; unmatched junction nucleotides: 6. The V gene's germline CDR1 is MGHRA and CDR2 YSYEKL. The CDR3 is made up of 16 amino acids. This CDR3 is CASSQDSVTGNQPQHF. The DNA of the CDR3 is TGCGCCAGCAGCCAAGACTCGGTGACAGGGAATCAGCCCCAGCATTTT.

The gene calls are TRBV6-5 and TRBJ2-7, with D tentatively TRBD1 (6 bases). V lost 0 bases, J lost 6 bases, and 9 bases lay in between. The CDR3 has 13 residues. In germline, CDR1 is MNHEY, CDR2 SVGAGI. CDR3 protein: CASSYSTGSEQYF. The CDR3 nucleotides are TGTGCCAGCAGTTACTCAACAGGGAGCGAGCAGTACTTC.

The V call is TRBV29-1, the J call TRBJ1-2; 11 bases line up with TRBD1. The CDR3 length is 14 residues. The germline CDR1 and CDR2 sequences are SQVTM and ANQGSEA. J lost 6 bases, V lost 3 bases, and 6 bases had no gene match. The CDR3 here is CSVDGQGAIDGYTF. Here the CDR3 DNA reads TGCAGCGTTGATGGACAGGGGGCAATCGATGGCTACACCTTC.

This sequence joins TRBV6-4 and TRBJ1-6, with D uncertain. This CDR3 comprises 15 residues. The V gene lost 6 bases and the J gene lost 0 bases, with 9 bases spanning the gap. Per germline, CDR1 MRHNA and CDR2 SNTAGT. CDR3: CASSQFSSYNSPLHF. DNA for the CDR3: TGTGCCAGCAGCCAATTTAGCTCCTATAATTCACCCCTCCACTTT.

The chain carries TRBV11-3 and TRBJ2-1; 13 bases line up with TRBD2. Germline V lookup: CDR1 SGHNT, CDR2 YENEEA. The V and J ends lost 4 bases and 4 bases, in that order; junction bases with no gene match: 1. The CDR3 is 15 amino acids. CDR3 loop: CASSWGLAGYNEQFF. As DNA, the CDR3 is TGTGCCAGCAGCTGGGGACTAGCGGGATACAATGAGCAGTTCTTC.

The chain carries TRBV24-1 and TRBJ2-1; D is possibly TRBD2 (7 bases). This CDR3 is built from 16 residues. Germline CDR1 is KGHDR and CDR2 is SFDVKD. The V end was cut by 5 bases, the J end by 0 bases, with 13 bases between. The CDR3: CATSGVGGGSYNEQFF. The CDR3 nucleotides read TGTGCCACCAGTGGGGTGGGAGGGGGCTCCTACAATGAGCAGTTCTTC.

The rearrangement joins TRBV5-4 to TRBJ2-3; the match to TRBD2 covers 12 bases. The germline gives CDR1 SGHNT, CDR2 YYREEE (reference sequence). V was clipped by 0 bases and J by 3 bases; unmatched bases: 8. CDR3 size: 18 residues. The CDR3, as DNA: TGTGCCAGCAGCTTGGGGGGTGTTCTAGCGGGAGGGACAGATACGCAGTATTTT. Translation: CASSLGGVLAGGTDTQYF.

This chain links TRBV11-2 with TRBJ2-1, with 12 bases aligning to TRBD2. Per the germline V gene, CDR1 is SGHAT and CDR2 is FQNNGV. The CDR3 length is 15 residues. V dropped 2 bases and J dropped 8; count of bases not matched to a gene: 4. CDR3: CASSLTGTSGYEQFF. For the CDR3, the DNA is TGTGCCAGCAGCTTAACCGGGACTAGCGGGTATGAGCAGTTCTTC.

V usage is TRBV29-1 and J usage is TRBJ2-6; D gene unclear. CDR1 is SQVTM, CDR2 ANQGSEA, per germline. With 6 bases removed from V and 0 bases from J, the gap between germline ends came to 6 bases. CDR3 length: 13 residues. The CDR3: CSVQISGANVLTF. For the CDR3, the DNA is TGCAGCGTCCAAATCTCTGGGGCCAACGTCCTGACTTTC. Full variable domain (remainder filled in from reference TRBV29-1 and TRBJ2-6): SAVISQKPSRDICQRGTSLTIQCQVDSQVTMMFWYRQQPGQSLTLIATANQGSEATYESGFVIDKFPISRPNLTFSTLTVSNMSPEDSSIYLCSVQISGANVLTFGAGSRLTVL.

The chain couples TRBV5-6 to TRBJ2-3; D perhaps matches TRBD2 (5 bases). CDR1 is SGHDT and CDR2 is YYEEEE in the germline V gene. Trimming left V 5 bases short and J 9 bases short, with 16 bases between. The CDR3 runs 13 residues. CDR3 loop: CASRPSGKTTQYF. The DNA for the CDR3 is TGTGCCAGCAGGCCGTCCGGGAAAACGACGCAGTATTTT. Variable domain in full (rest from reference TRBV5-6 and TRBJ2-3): DAGVTQSPTHLIKTRGQQVTLRCSPKSGHDTVSWYQQALGQGPQFIFQYYEEEERQRGNFPDRFSGHQFPNYSSELNVNALLLGDSALYLCASRPSGKTTQYFGPGTRLTVL.

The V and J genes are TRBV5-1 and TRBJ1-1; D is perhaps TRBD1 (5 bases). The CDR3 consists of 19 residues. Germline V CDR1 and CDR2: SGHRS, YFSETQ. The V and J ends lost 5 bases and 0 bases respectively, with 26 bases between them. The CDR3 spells CASRRVGGNRLAMNTEAFF. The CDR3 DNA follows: TGCGCCAGCAGAAGGGTCGGGGGGAACCGGCTAGCCATGAACACTGAAGCTTTCTTT.

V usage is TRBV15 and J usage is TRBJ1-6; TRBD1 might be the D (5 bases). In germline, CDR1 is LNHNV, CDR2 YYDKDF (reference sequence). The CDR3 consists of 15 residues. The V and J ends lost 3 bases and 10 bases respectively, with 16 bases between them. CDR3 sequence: CATSRSMGGESPLHF. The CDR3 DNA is TGTGCCACCAGCAGGTCCATGGGAGGGGAATCACCCCTCCACTTT.

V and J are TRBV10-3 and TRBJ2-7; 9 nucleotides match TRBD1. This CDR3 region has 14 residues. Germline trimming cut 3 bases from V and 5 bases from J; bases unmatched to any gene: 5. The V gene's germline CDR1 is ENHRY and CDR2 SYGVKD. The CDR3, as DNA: TGTGCCATCAGTGACCTGGGACAGGGTAACGAGCAGTACTTC. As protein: CAISDLGQGNEQYF.

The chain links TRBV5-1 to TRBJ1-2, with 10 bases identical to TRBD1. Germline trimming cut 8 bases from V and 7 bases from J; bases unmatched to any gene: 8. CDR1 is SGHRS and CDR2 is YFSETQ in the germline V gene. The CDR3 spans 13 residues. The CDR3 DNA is TGCGCCAGTAGCCGGGACAGGGGTGGTGGCTACACCTTC. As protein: CASSRDRGGGYTF.

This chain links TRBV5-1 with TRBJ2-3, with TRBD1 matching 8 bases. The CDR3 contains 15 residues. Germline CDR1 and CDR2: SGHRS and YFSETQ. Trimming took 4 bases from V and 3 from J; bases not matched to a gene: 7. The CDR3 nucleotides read TGCGCCAGCAGCGGGACAGGAGAGAAGACAGATACGCAGTATTTT. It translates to CASSGTGEKTDTQYF. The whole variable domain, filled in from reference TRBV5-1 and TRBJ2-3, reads KAGVTQTPRYLIKTRGQQVTLSCSPISGHRSVSWYQQTPGQGLQFLFEYFSETQRNKGNFPGRFSGRQFSNSRSEMNVSTLELGDSALYLCASSGTGEKTDTQYFGPGTRLTVL.

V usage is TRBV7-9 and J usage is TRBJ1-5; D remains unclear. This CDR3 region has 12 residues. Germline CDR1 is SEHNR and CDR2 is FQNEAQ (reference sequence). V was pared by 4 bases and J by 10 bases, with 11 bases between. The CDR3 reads CASSSEGPPQHF. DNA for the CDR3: TGTGCCAGCAGCTCGGAGGGCCCTCCCCAGCATTTT.

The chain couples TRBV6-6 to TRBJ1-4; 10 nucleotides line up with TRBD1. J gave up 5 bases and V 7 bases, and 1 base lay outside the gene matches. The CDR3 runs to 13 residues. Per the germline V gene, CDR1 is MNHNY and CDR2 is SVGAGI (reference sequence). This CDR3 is CASMDRGNEKLFF. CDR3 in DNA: TGTGCCAGCATGGACAGGGGGAATGAAAAACTGTTTTTT.